Below are 20 T cell receptor beta chains sequenced from a single sample in a study of blood T cell repertoires in COVID-19. Sequencing was performed with immunoSEQ multiplex PCR; in TCRdb, only in-frame clones are kept and a portion is missing. The sample contains more than 300,000 clones, approximately 90% of which appear only once. Input material: PBMCs or T cells enriched from blood (not recorded which). Every receptor here comes from a woman between 35 and 50 years old who had been exposed to COVID-19.

This sequence joins TRBV3-1 (or the pseudogene TRBV3-2) and TRBJ1-4; tentatively, D is TRBD1 (6 bases). Germline CDR1 is LGHDT and CDR2 is YNNKEL (reference sequence). V lost 0 bases and J 5 bases, leaving 19 bases between the germline ends. The length of the CDR3 is 18 residues. As DNA, the CDR3 is TGTGCCAGCAGCCAAGATTGGGGACACCAAAGGGGCAATGAAAAACTGTTTTTT. The encoded protein is CASSQDWGHQRGNEKLFF.

The V and J genes are TRBV25-1 and TRBJ2-1; the D gene is possibly TRBD1 (6 bases). The CDR3 contains 15 residues. Germline lookup yields CDR1 MGHDK and CDR2 SYGVNS. The V gene lost 6 bases and the J gene lost 0 bases, with 12 bases spanning the gap. This chain's CDR3 is CASSKRQASYNEQFF. CDR3 DNA: TGTGCCAGCAGCAAGAGACAGGCCTCCTACAATGAGCAGTTCTTC. Combining the CDR3 with reference TRBV25-1 and TRBJ2-1 gives the whole variable domain EADIYQTPRYLVIGTGKKITLECSQTMGHDKMYWYQQDPGMELHLIHYSYGVNSTEKGDLSSESTVSRIRTEHFPLTLESARPSHTSQYLCASSKRQASYNEQFFGPGTRLTVL.

The chain recombines TRBV5-1 with TRBJ1-1; D possibly corresponds to TRBD1 (6 bases). There are 14 residues in the CDR3. Germline assignment: CDR1 SGHRS and CDR2 YFSETQ. V lost 4 bases and J 1 base, leaving 11 bases between the germline ends. The CDR3 region is CASSIGQPNTEAFF. As DNA, the CDR3 is TGCGCCAGCAGCATTGGACAGCCGAACACTGAAGCTTTCTTT.

In DNA, the CDR3 is TGTGCCACCAGTGATTTTTCCGGGACTAGCGGCACCGGGGAGCTGTTTTTT. This translates into CATSDFSGTSGTGELFF. The V call is TRBV24-1, the J call TRBJ2-2, with 11 positions matching TRBD2. Germline CDR1 and CDR2: KGHDR and SFDVKD. CDR3 length: 17 residues. V trimming: 1 base; J trimming: 4 bases; junction bases outside the gene matches: 4.

J is TRBJ2-2 and V is TRBV24-1; 9 bases map to TRBD1. This CDR3 spans 15 amino acids. Per germline, CDR1 KGHDR and CDR2 SFDVKD. The junction had 6 bases not matched to a gene; V was cut back by 8 bases and J by 3 bases. The CDR3 protein is CATTRTGDDTGELFF. The CDR3 DNA sequence: TGTGCCACCACCAGGACAGGGGATGACACCGGGGAGCTGTTTTTT.

The chain recombines TRBV10-3 with TRBJ2-1; perhaps TRBD1 as D (6 bases). The CDR3 spans 12 residues. Germline-derived CDR1 and CDR2 are ENHRY and SYGVKD. The V end lost 5 bases, the J end lost 7 bases, and 9 bases lay between the germline ends. CDR3 nucleotides: TGTGCCATCAGTCAGGGGCTGAATGAGCAGTTCTTC. Translated, it gives CAISQGLNEQFF.

The chain carries TRBV5-1 and TRBJ2-5; TRBD2 matches at 15 bases. V dropped 4 bases and J dropped 5; count of bases not matched to a gene: 6. This CDR3 region has 16 residues. The germline V gene has CDR1 SGHRS and CDR2 YFSETQ. CDR3 sequence reads: CASSGGLAGGPETQYF. The DNA of the CDR3 is TGCGCCAGCAGCGGGGGACTAGCGGGGGGCCCGGAGACCCAGTACTTC.

The V call is TRBV28, the J call TRBJ2-7, with D perhaps matching TRBD1 (5 bases). CDR3 length: 14 amino acids. Between the trimmed V and J ends, which lost 5 bases and 4 bases, there was a span of 15 bases. Germline CDR1 and CDR2: MDHEN and SYDVKM. The CDR3 sequence is CASSPGQRGYEQYF. The DNA for the CDR3 is TGTGCCAGCAGTCCTGGACAAAGGGGATACGAGCAGTACTTC.

The chain is built from TRBV5-8 and TRBJ1-1; D unresolved. There are 14 residues in the CDR3. Germline-derived CDR1 and CDR2 are SGHTS and YDEGEE. The V end was cut by 3 bases, the J end by 5 bases, with 14 bases between. For the CDR3, the DNA is TGTGCCAGCAGCTCCTCCCGCTTCAGGACTGAAGCTTTCTTT. Translating gives CASSSSRFRTEAFF.

The chain's CDR3 is CASSLWANHEQYF. CDR3 bases: TGTGCCAGCAGCTTATGGGCTAACCACGAGCAGTACTTC. The chain carries TRBV13 and TRBJ2-7; D is unclear. Germline V gives CDR1 PRHDT, CDR2 FYEKMQ (reference sequence). V dropped 2 bases and J dropped 5 bases, with 10 bases sitting between them. The CDR3 covers 13 residues. The full variable domain, in which reference TRBV13 and TRBJ2-7 provide the parts outside the CDR3, is AAGVIQSPRHLIKEKRETATLKCYPIPRHDTVYWYQQGPGQDPQFLISFYEKMQSDKGSIPDRFSAQQFSDYHSELNMSSLELGDSALYFCASSLWANHEQYFGPGTRLTVT.

V is TRBV19 and J is TRBJ1-6, with TRBD1 matching 12 bases. The CDR3 consists of 15 residues. V trimming: 5 bases; J trimming: 7 bases; junction bases outside the gene matches: 3. The germline CDR1 and CDR2 sequences are LNHDA and SQIVND (reference sequence). CDR3 region: CASSGGQGANSPLHF. DNA of the CDR3: TGTGCCAGTAGTGGGGGACAGGGGGCGAATTCACCCCTCCACTTT.

This chain joins TRBV29-1 and TRBJ1-5; D is ambiguous. Germline V lookup: CDR1 SQVTM, CDR2 ANQGSEA. V was cut by 6 bases and J by 0 bases, with 12 bases left in between. The CDR3 consists of 14 residues. CDR3: CSVNSGNSNQPQHF. The DNA of the CDR3 is TGCAGCGTAAATTCGGGAAATAGCAATCAGCCCCAGCATTTT.

The V call is TRBV2, the J call TRBJ1-2; 8 bases match TRBD1. Germline CDR1 SNHLY, CDR2 FYNNEI. After removal of 6 bases from V and 8 bases from J, the junction contained 11 bases not matched to a gene. This CDR3 contains 14 residues. CDR3 DNA: TGTGCCAGCAGAGAGGGGACAGGTGAAACGGGCTACACCTTC. Encoded protein: CASREGTGETGYTF.

The rearrangement uses TRBV6-4 and TRBJ1-2, with TRBD1 identical over 8 bases. CDR3 size: 15 residues. Germline CDR1 is MRHNA and CDR2 is SNTAGT. V trimming: 6 bases; J trimming: 7 bases; junction bases outside the gene matches: 13. The CDR3 region has the DNA TGTGCCAGCAGCCGGACAGGGATATCACGTGGTGGCTACACCTTC. It translates to CASSRTGISRGGYTF.

This rearrangement joins TRBV12-3 or TRBV12-4 to TRBJ1-5; 8 positions agree with TRBD1. Trimming removed 7 bases from V and 5 bases from J; junction bases left unmatched: 4. CDR3 length: 13 residues. CDR3 loop: CASNQGAHQPQHF. The CDR3 DNA sequence: TGTGCCAGCAATCAGGGGGCCCATCAGCCCCAGCATTTT.

CDR3 bases: TGTGCCTGGAGCGACCGACAGCTACTCTCTGGAAACACCATATATTTT. Protein sequence: CAWSDRQLLSGNTIYF. The chain has TRBV30 and TRBJ1-3, with TRBD1 as a possible D gene (5 bases). V lost 3 bases and J lost 0, with 15 bases in between. Germline CDR1 GTSNPN, CDR2 SVGIG (reference sequence). The CDR3 runs to 16 residues.

V gene TRBV19 combines with J gene TRBJ1-1; 9 bases agree with TRBD1. This CDR3 is 15 amino acids long. In germline, CDR1 is LNHDA, CDR2 SQIVND (reference sequence). Losses at the gene ends were 5 bases for V and 5 bases for J; bases not matched to a gene: 9. The CDR3 spells CASSSGTGYRTEAFF. The DNA of the CDR3 is TGTGCCAGTAGTTCCGGGACAGGGTACAGAACTGAAGCTTTCTTT.

The gene calls are TRBV5-1 and TRBJ2-7; D uncertain. Germline V gene sequence: CDR1 SGHRS, CDR2 YFSETQ. The CDR3 extends over 14 amino acids. Trimming took 6 bases from V and 6 from J, leaving 19 bases between them. CDR3 loop: CASMQTSTSVEQYF. CDR3 DNA sequence: TGCGCCAGCATGCAGACATCTACGTCTGTCGAGCAGTACTTC. Full variable domain (remainder filled in from reference TRBV5-1 and TRBJ2-7): KAGVTQTPRYLIKTRGQQVTLSCSPISGHRSVSWYQQTPGQGLQFLFEYFSETQRNKGNFPGRFSGRQFSNSRSEMNVSTLELGDSALYLCASMQTSTSVEQYFGPGTRLTVT.

CDR3 protein: CASSLGGQGISSEAFF. In DNA form, the CDR3 reads TGTGCCAGCAGCTTAGGGGGACAGGGGATAAGTTCTGAAGCTTTCTTT. The chain uses TRBV7-8 and TRBJ1-1; 10 bases agree with TRBD1. The germline V gene encodes CDR1 SGHVS and CDR2 FQNEAQ. There are 16 residues in the CDR3. J was trimmed by 6 bases and V by 1 base; bases with no gene match: 8.

The CDR3 DNA is TGTGCCAGCAGTTGGACTAGCGGGAGTTTCACCGGGGAGCTGTTTTTT. Translation: CASSWTSGSFTGELFF. This rearrangement joins TRBV6-4 to TRBJ2-2; 13 bases match TRBD2. J was trimmed by 4 bases and V by 5 bases; bases with no gene match: 4. CDR1 and CDR2 (germline): MRHNA, SNTAGT. The CDR3 extends over 16 amino acids.